The clone carrying this T cell receptor (beta chain) was detected once. Its antigen is as yet unknown. It was at deep level that the assay was run. Template for every sorted-subset replicate PCR totaled about 0.2 ug DNA, approximately 30,000 T cell genomes. Clones were read by immunoSEQ multiplex PCR, and TCRdb kept only the in-frame ones, dropping some. In the table there are approximately 810,000 clones, more than 85% of which are singletons. The sample originates from a study of shared clonotypes between healthy human individuals. Study-wide points: Estimated clonotype richness was generally higher in naive than memory subsets. Rarefaction gave evidence that sorted-subset sequencing remained incomplete despite large depth.

In the naive CD8 group, cells lacked CD45RO and were positively selected for CCR7, so terminally differentiated effector memory CD45RA+ cells were left out. Looked up from germline, CDR1 is LGHNA and CDR2 is YSLEER. There are 16 residues in the CDR3. With 3 bases clipped from V and 8 bases from J, the junction kept 13 bases outside the gene matches. The sample consisted of naive CD8+ T cells sorted from blood. This TCR derives from a man aged 30-40 years in good health. The chain combines TRBV4-3 with TRBJ2-7, with TRBD1 matching over 10 bases. CDR3 sequence: CASSQDPGQGTSQQYF. The CDR3 coding sequence is TGCGCCAGCAGCCAGGACCCGGGACAGGGGACTTCTCAGCAGTACTTC.